This T cell receptor (beta chain) emerged from a study of chemoradiotherapy in HPV16-positive cancers. Regarding the study as a whole: Candidate HPV-specific clones and E7-related TCR motifs grew in tumor during treatment.

This clone came up once. Its cognate antigen is unknown. Profiled with immunoSEQ multiplex PCR; TCRdb holds only in-frame clones, not every one. Altogether roughly 11,000 clones are present, just under 80% being singletons, with the ten largest covering about 2.3%. The specimen was collected from a patient who underwent chemoradiotherapy. The clonotype originates from a human donor with HPV-associated anogenital cancer.

The CDR3 protein is CASSALTGKGNTEAFF. The CDR3 nucleotides read TGTGCCAGCAGTGCTCTGACAGGGAAGGGGAACACTGAAGCTTTCTTT. J is TRBJ1-1 and V is TRBV25-1; TRBD1 agrees at 7 bases. This CDR3 has 16 amino acids. The V gene's germline CDR1 is MGHDK and CDR2 SYGVNS. V was clipped by 4 bases and J by 1 base; unmatched bases: 9.